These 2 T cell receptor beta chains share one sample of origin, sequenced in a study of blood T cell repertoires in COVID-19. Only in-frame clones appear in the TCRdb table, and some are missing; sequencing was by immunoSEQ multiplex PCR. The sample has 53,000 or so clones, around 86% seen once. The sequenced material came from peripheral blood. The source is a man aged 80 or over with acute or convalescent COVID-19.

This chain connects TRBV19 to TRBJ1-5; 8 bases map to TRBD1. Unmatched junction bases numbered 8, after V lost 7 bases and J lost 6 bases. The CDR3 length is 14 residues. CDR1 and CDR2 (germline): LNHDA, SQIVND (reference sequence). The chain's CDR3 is CASNPGGESQPQHF. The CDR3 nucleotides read TGTGCCAGTAATCCAGGGGGCGAATCTCAGCCCCAGCATTTT.

The CDR3 loop is CASSIVAGTEAFF. Here the CDR3 DNA reads TGCGCCAGCAGCATCGTAGCGGGGACTGAAGCTTTCTTT. V and J are TRBV5-1 and TRBJ1-1; unclear D gene. CDR3 length: 13 residues. Germline CDR1 SGHRS, CDR2 YFSETQ. Between the trimmed V and J ends, which lost 4 bases and 5 bases, there was a span of 12 bases.